The 28 T cell receptor beta chains reported below all come from one sample, sequenced in a study of chemoradiotherapy in HPV16-positive cancers. Only in-frame clones appear in the TCRdb table, and some are missing; sequencing was by immunoSEQ multiplex PCR. The sample lists about 19,000 clones, more than 80% seen once, with approximately 3.7% in the top ten. The source was blood, collected from a patient who underwent chemoradiotherapy. These receptors were taken from a human donor with HPV-associated anogenital cancer.

CDR3 sequence reads: CASSYGLLQGGEKLFF. The CDR3 nucleotides read TGTGCCAGCAGTTACGGGTTATTGCAAGGGGGCGAAAAACTGTTTTTT. V and J are TRBV6-6 and TRBJ1-4, with 7 bases fitting TRBD1. Germline V gene sequence: CDR1 MNHNY, CDR2 SVGAGI (reference sequence). This CDR3 comprises 16 residues. V shed 2 bases and J 8 bases; nucleotides not matched to a gene: 11.

The rearrangement uses TRBV6-4 and TRBJ2-6; D might be TRBD1 (5 bases). The CDR3 length is 16 residues. Germline CDR1 is MRHNA and CDR2 is SNTAGT. V dropped 0 bases and J dropped 3 bases, with 9 bases sitting between them. As DNA, the CDR3 is TGTGCCAGCAGTGACTCGGCAGGGTTTGGGGCCAACGTCCTGACTTTC. Its translation is CASSDSAGFGANVLTF.

The genes are TRBV15 and TRBJ2-3; 12 nucleotides line up with TRBD2. The length of the CDR3 is 18 residues. Germline V gene lookup returns CDR1 LNHNV and CDR2 YYDKDF (reference sequence). The ends lost 0 bases at V and 0 bases at J; junction bases unmatched: 4. CDR3 in DNA: TGTGCCACCAGCAGAGAGCTAGCGGGGGGGCCTAGCACAGATACGCAGTATTTT. This encodes CATSRELAGGPSTDTQYF.

The rearrangement uses TRBV7-2 and TRBJ2-7, with 7 bases lining up with TRBD1. CDR3 size: 13 residues. Germline V gene sequence: CDR1 SGHTA, CDR2 FQGNSA. V gave up 5 bases and J gave up 6 bases; unmatched junction bases: 7. The CDR3 DNA reads TGTGCCAGCAGCCCACGACAGGGTCGCGAGCAGTACTTC. Amino acid sequence: CASSPRQGREQYF.

The V and J genes are TRBV4-1 and TRBJ2-2; 7 bases agree with TRBD1. The germline CDR1 and CDR2 sequences are MGHRA and YSYEKL. V was clipped by 3 bases and J by 3 bases; unmatched bases: 7. The CDR3 loop spans 16 amino acids. DNA for the CDR3: TGCGCCAGCAGCCACGAATTCAGGGGGTACACCGGGGAGCTGTTTTTT. Protein product: CASSHEFRGYTGELFF.

CDR3: CASSGGATEAFF. CDR3 DNA sequence: TGTGCCAGCTCAGGAGGGGCCACTGAAGCTTTCTTT. The chain recombines TRBV18 with TRBJ1-1; D may be TRBD1 (5 bases). The germline gives CDR1 KGHSH, CDR2 LQKENI. CDR3 length: 12 residues. Trimming removed 5 bases from V and 4 bases from J, with 8 bases in between.

The count of this clone is one. This chain uses TRBV6-4 with TRBJ1-2, with 8 bases matching TRBD1. The CDR3 sequence is 13 residues long. Germline V gives CDR1 MRHNA, CDR2 SNTAGT. After removal of 8 bases from V and 2 bases from J, the junction contained 4 bases not matched to a gene. The CDR3 region has the DNA TGTGCCAGCCGCGGACAGGGAAACTATGGCTACACCTTC. This translates into CASRGQGNYGYTF.

This clone was observed a handful of times. This chain joins TRBV6-4 and TRBJ1-1; D possibly corresponds to TRBD1 (6 bases). Germline V gene sequence: CDR1 MRHNA, CDR2 SNTAGT. The CDR3 runs to 14 residues. V dropped 6 bases and J dropped 4 bases, with 15 bases sitting between them. The CDR3 sequence: CASRDSDMSTEAFF. The DNA for the CDR3 is TGTGCCAGCAGGGACAGTGACATGAGCACTGAAGCTTTCTTT.

This clone has only a few counts. The J gene is TRBJ2-7, the V gene TRBV19; TRBD1 is a possible D gene (6 bases). Per germline, CDR1 LNHDA and CDR2 SQIVND (reference sequence). There are 15 residues in the CDR3. Trimming removed 6 bases from V and 3 bases from J, with 18 bases in between. The CDR3 coding sequence is TGTGCCAGTAGAACCGGACAGAACCGCGGCTACGAGCAGTACTTC. This gives the protein CASRTGQNRGYEQYF.

The chain combines TRBV9 with TRBJ2-5; D is undetermined. Trimming took off 0 bases at V and 1 base at J, with 7 bases between the two ends. Germline V gives CDR1 SGDLS, CDR2 YYNGEE. The CDR3 sequence is 14 residues long. As DNA, the CDR3 is TGTGCCAGCAGCGTAGGCTTCAGCCAAGAGACCCAGTACTTC. Translating it yields CASSVGFSQETQYF. The full variable domain, with the rest looked up from reference TRBV9 and TRBJ2-5, is DSGVTQTPKHLITATGQRVTLRCSPRSGDLSVYWYQQSLDQGLQFLIQYYNGEERAKGNILERFSAQQFPDLHSELNLSSLELGDSALYFCASSVGFSQETQYFGPGTRLLVL.

The chain links TRBV7-3 to TRBJ2-3; D ambiguous. This CDR3 is built from 13 residues. Trimming pared 4 bases from V and 0 bases from J, leaving 5 bases between. The V gene's germline CDR1 is SGHTA and CDR2 FQGTGA. This chain's CDR3 is CASSSSSTDTQYF. The CDR3 DNA is TGTGCCAGCAGCTCCTCTAGCACAGATACGCAGTATTTT.

The rearrangement links TRBV19 to TRBJ1-3; D possibly corresponds to TRBD1 (5 bases). This CDR3 is built from 17 residues. Per the germline V gene, CDR1 is LNHDA and CDR2 is SQIVND (reference sequence). Trimming pared 5 bases from V and 9 bases from J, leaving 26 bases between. CDR3 amino acids: CASSFWDPAGSRSTIYF. CDR3 bases: TGTGCCAGTAGTTTCTGGGACCCGGCCGGTAGTCGGTCCACCATATATTTT.

The rearrangement uses TRBV5-1 and TRBJ1-1; possibly TRBD1 for D (5 bases). V lost 4 bases and J 1 base, leaving 11 bases between the germline ends. Per the germline V gene, CDR1 is SGHRS and CDR2 is YFSETQ. This CDR3 is built from 14 residues. CDR3 in DNA: TGCGCCAGCAGCAACACCGGGGGGAACACTGAAGCTTTCTTT. It codes for CASSNTGGNTEAFF.

The J gene is TRBJ1-1, the V gene TRBV29-1, with D perhaps TRBD1 (6 bases). The ends were cut back, 6 bases at V and 2 bases at J, with 22 bases in the middle. The CDR3 loop spans 16 amino acids. From germline, CDR1 is SQVTM and CDR2 ANQGSEA. As DNA, the CDR3 is TGCAGCGTGGGGGGACCAAATCGACAGGTCAACACTGAAGCTTTCTTT. As protein: CSVGGPNRQVNTEAFF.

J is TRBJ1-5 and V is TRBV27; TRBD1 agrees at 8 bases. CDR3 size: 15 residues. Losses at the gene ends were 3 bases for V and 2 bases for J; bases not matched to a gene: 3. Germline V gene lookup returns CDR1 MNHEY and CDR2 SMNVEV (reference sequence). CDR3 residues: CASSFQGAGNQPQHF. The CDR3 nucleotides read TGTGCCAGCAGTTTTCAGGGGGCGGGCAATCAGCCCCAGCATTTT.

DNA of the CDR3: TGTGCCAGCAGCGTAGGGGACCTCTACGAGCAGTACTTC. It encodes CASSVGDLYEQYF. This chain links TRBV9 with TRBJ2-7; D is possibly TRBD1 or TRBD2 (5 bases each). From germline, CDR1 is SGDLS and CDR2 YYNGEE. V lost 0 bases, J lost 3 bases, and 7 bases lay in between. The CDR3 runs to 13 residues.

The CDR3 bases are TGCGCCAGCAGCCAAGAGACGGGCGGGTACGAGCAGTACTTC. It specifies CASSQETGGYEQYF. The chain couples TRBV4-1 to TRBJ2-7; D is possibly TRBD2 (5 bases). Deletions cut 0 bases from V and 4 bases from J, with 10 bases between. The CDR3 has 14 amino acids. Looked up from germline, CDR1 is MGHRA and CDR2 is YSYEKL.

The chain joins TRBV7-2 to TRBJ2-7, with 11 bases aligning to TRBD1. The CDR3 totals 14 residues. Germline V CDR1 and CDR2: SGHTA, FQGNSA. V lost 5 bases and J lost 6; bases outside the gene matches: 6. CDR3 DNA sequence: TGTGCCAGCAGCACCAGGACAGGGGGCTTCGAGCAGTACTTC. It specifies CASSTRTGGFEQYF.

The chain is built from TRBV5-5 and TRBJ2-7; tentatively, D is TRBD1 or TRBD2 (5 bases each). Per the germline V gene, CDR1 is SGHKS and CDR2 is YYEKEE (reference sequence). CDR3 length: 15 amino acids. Trimming took 4 bases from V and 4 from J, leaving 18 bases between them. The CDR3 DNA is TGTGCCAGCAGCCGGGACCCGGGGAGCACATACGAGCAGTACTTC. It is translated as CASSRDPGSTYEQYF.

In DNA form, the CDR3 reads TGTGCCAGCAGCCATCCCTCGGCGGGAGTCTCCTACGAGCAGTACTTC. Its protein is CASSHPSAGVSYEQYF. J is TRBJ2-7 and V is TRBV14; 7 bases align to TRBD2. The V gene end was trimmed by 3 bases and the J gene end by 0 bases; junction bases not matched to a gene: 8. CDR1 is SGHDN, CDR2 FVKESK, per germline. The CDR3 is made up of 16 amino acids.

The rearrangement uses TRBV5-5 and TRBJ1-5; D call uncertain. Trimming pared 4 bases from V and 5 bases from J, leaving 7 bases between. The CDR3 spans 12 residues. Germline V lookup: CDR1 SGHKS, CDR2 YYEKEE (reference sequence). CDR3 protein: CASSPGDQPQHF. The CDR3 coding sequence is TGTGCCAGCAGCCCCGGGGATCAGCCCCAGCATTTT. Filled out from reference TRBV5-5 and TRBJ1-5, the complete variable domain reads DAGVTQSPTHLIKTRGQQVTLRCSPISGHKSVSWYQQVLGQGPQFIFQYYEKEERGRGNFPDRFSARQFPNYSSELNVNALLLGDSALYLCASSPGDQPQHFGDGTRLSIL.

V and J are TRBV6-5 and TRBJ2-5, with a possible D match to TRBD2 (6 bases). Trimming pared 6 bases from V and 3 bases from J, leaving 17 bases between. The length of the CDR3 is 15 residues. CDR1 and CDR2 from the germline V gene are MNHEY and SVGAGI. The CDR3 DNA reads TGTGCCAGCAGCGGATTCCTCGCGGGAAAAGAGACCCAGTACTTC. Its translation: CASSGFLAGKETQYF.

This clone was observed a few times. This chain links TRBV14 with TRBJ2-5; tentative D call: TRBD1 (5 bases). The CDR3 loop spans 15 amino acids. Trimming took off 1 base at V and 5 bases at J, with 14 bases between the two ends. Per germline, CDR1 SGHDN and CDR2 FVKESK. CDR3 coding DNA: TGTGCCAGCAGCCAAGCTCAGGGTGGGTTGGAGACCCAGTACTTC. Amino acids: CASSQAQGGLETQYF.

The V gene is TRBV6-1, the J gene TRBJ1-4; TRBD1 matches at 7 bases. The V gene's germline CDR1 is MNHNS and CDR2 SASEGT. Unmatched junction bases numbered 5, after V lost 2 bases and J lost 5 bases. The CDR3 extends over 15 amino acids. Here the CDR3 DNA reads TGTGCCAGCAGTGAACCACAGGGGCTGAATGAAAAACTGTTTTTT. It yields the protein CASSEPQGLNEKLFF.

The table lists this clone with a count of one. The chain is built from TRBV2 and TRBJ2-5; TRBD1 might be the D (5 bases). Trimming pared 8 bases from V and 4 bases from J, leaving 20 bases between. This CDR3 region has 15 residues. From germline, CDR1 is SNHLY and CDR2 FYNNEI. CDR3 loop: CASGQGPLESETQYF. Here the CDR3 DNA reads TGTGCCAGCGGGCAGGGCCCTTTGGAGTCAGAGACCCAGTACTTC.

V gene TRBV7-3 combines with J gene TRBJ2-2; TRBD2 agrees at 9 bases. CDR3 length: 15 residues. V trimming: 3 bases; J trimming: 5 bases; junction bases outside the gene matches: 4. Looked up from germline, CDR1 is SGHTA and CDR2 is FQGTGA. The CDR3 DNA reads TGTGCCAGCAGCTTGAACCTAGCGGGGACCGGGGAGCTGTTTTTT. Its protein is CASSLNLAGTGELFF. Based on the CDR3 plus reference TRBV7-3 and TRBJ2-2, the full variable domain is GAGVSQTPSNKVTEKGKYVELRCDPISGHTALYWYRQSLGQGPEFLIYFQGTGAADDSGLPNDRFFAVRPEGSVSTLKIQRTERGDSAVYLCASSLNLAGTGELFFGEGSRLTVL.

This clone was observed a single time. This sequence joins TRBV7-2 and TRBJ2-7; D perhaps matches TRBD2 (6 bases). The CDR3 has 17 residues. Germline CDR1 and CDR2: SGHTA and FQGNSA. Trimming cost V 3 bases and J 3 bases, with 21 bases left between them. CDR3 amino acids: CASSFIPGGGALYEQYF. DNA of the CDR3: TGTGCCAGCAGCTTTATACCGGGCGGCGGGGCCCTCTACGAGCAGTACTTC.

The rearrangement joins TRBV5-1 to TRBJ2-2; TRBD2 agrees at 11 bases. V lost 4 bases, J lost 1 base, and 9 bases stayed unmatched. CDR3 length equals 18 residues. Germline V gene lookup returns CDR1 SGHRS and CDR2 YFSETQ. The CDR3 is CASSLSGGANWNTGELFF. In DNA form, the CDR3 reads TGCGCCAGCAGCCTTAGCGGGGGGGCTAATTGGAACACCGGGGAGCTGTTTTTT.